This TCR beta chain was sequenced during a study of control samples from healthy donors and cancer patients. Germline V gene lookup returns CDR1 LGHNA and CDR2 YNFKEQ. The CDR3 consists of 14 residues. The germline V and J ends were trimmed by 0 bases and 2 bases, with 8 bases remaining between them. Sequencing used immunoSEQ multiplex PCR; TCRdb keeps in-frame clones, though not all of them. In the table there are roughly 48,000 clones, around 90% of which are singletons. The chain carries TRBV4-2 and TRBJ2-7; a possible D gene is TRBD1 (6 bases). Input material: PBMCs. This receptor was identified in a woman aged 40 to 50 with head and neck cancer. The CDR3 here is CASSQDGGAYEQYF. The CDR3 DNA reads TGTGCCAGCAGCCAAGATGGGGGCGCCTACGAGCAGTACTTC.